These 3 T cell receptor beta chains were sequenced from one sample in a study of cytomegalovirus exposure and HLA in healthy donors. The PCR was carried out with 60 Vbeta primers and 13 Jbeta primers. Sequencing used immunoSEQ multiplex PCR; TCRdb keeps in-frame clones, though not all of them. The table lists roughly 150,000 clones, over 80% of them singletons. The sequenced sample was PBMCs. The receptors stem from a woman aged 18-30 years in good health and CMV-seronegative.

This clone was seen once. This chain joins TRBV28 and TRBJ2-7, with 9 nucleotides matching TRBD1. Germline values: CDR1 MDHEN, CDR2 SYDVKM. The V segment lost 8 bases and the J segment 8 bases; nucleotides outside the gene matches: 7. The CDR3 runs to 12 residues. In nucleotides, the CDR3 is TGTGCCAGCCAAGACAGGGGGGGAAAGCAGTACTTC. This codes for CASQDRGGKQYF.

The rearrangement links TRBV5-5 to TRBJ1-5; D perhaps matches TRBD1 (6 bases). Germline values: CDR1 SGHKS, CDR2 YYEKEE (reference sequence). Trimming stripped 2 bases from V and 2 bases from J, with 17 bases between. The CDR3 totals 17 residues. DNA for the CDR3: TGTGCCAGCAGCTTTACTAACAGGGATTGGGGCAATCAGCCCCAGCATTTT. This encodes CASSFTNRDWGNQPQHF.

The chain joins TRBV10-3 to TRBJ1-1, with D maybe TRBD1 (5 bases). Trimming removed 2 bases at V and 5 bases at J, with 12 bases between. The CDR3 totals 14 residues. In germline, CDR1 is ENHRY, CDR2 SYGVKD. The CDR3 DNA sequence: TGTGCCATCAGTGAGACGGGGGGGAGTACTGAAGCTTTCTTT. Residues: CAISETGGSTEAFF.